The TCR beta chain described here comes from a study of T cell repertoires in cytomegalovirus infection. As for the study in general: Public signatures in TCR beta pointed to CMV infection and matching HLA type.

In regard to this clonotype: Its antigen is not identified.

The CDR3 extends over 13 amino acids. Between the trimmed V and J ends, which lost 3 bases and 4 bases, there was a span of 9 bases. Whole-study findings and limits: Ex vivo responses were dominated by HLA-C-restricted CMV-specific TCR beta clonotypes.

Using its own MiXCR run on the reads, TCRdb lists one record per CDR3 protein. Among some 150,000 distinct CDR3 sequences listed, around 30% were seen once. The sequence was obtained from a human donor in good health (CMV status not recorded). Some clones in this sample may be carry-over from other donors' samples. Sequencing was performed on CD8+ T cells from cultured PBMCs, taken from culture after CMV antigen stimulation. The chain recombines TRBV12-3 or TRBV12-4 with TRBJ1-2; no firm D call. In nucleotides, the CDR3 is TGTGCCAGCAGTTTGCAGGCGGGCTATGGCTACACCTTC. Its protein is CASSLQAGYGYTF.